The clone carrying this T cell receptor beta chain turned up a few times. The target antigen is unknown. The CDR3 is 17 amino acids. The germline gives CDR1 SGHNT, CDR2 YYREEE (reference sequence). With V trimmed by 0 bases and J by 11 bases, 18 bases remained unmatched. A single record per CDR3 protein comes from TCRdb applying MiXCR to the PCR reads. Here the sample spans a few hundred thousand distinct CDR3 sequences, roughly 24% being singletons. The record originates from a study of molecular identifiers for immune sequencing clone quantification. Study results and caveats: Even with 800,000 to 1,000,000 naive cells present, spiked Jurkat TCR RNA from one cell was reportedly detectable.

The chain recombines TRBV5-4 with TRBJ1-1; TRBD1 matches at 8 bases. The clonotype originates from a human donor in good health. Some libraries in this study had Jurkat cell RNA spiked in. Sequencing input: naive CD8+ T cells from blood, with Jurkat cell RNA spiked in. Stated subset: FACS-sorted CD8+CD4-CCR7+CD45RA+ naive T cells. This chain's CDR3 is CASSLGRTGQIWDAAFF. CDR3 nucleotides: TGTGCCAGCAGCTTGGGGCGGACAGGGCAGATTTGGGATGCGGCTTTCTTT.